This TCR beta chain is from a study of shared clonotypes between healthy human individuals. Overall study context: Donors consisted of two women and three men between 18 and 49.

The study separated CD4+ cells into CD45RA+ naive and CD45RA-negative memory subsets. V was trimmed by 6 bases and J by 7 bases, leaving 12 bases between them. CDR1 and CDR2 (germline): ENHRY, SYGVKD. The CDR3 covers 12 residues. Profiled with immunoSEQ multiplex PCR; TCRdb holds only in-frame clones, not every one. The repertoire holds more than 850,000 clones, 75% to 85% seen once, with approximately 0.5% in the top ten. The genes are TRBV10-3 and TRBJ1-1, with D maybe TRBD1 (5 bases). The source is a man aged 18 to 35 in good health. Some clones in this sample may be carry-over from other donors' samples. Sequenced sample: memory CD4+ T cells from PBMCs. Subset reported: CD45RA-negative fraction. The CDR3 nucleotides read TGTGCCATCAGCCCCTCGGGGGGTGAAGCTTTCTTT. This encodes CAISPSGGEAFF.